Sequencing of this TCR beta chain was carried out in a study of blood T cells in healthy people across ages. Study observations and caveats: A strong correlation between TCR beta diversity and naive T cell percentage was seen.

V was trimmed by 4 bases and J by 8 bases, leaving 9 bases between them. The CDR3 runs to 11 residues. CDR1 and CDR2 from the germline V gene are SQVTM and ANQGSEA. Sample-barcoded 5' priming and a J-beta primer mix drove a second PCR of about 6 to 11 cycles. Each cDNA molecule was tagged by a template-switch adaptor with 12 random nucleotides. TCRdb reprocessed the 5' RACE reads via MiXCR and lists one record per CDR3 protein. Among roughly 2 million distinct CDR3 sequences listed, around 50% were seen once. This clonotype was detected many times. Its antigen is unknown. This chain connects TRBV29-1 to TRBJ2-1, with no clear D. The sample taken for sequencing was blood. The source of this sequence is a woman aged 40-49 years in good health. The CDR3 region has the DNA TGCAGCGTTGGATCCGATCATGAGCAGTTCTTC. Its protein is CSVGSDHEQFF.